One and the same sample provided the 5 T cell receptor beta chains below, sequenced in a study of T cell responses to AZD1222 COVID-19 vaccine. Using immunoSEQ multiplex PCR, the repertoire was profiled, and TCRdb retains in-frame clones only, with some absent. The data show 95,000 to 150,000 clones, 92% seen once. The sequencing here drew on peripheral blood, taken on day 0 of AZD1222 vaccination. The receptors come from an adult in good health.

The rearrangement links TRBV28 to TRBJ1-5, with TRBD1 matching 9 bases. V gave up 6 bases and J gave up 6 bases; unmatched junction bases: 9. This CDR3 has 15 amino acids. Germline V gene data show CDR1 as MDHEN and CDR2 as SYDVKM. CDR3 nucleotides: TGTGCCAGCAGCGCCCGGGACAGGGTTTCTCAGCCCCAGCATTTT. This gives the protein CASSARDRVSQPQHF.

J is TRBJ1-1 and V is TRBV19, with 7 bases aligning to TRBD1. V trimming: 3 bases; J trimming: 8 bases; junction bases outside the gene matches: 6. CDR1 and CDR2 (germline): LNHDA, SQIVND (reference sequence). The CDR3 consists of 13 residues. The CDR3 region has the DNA TGTGCCAGTAGTATGGGGGGACAGAAAGAAGCTTTCTTT. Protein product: CASSMGGQKEAFF.

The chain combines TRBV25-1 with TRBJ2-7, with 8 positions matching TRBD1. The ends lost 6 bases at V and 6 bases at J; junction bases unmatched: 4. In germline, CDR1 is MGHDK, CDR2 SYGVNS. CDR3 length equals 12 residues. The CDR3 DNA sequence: TGTGCCAGCAGGGACAGGGTCTTCGAGCAGTACTTC. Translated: CASRDRVFEQYF.

CDR3 sequence (DNA): TGTGCCAGCAGCTTGTGGCAGGGGGAGAGTAATCAGCCCCAGCATTTT. Protein: CASSLWQGESNQPQHF. The chain couples TRBV5-6 to TRBJ1-5; 7 nucleotides align to TRBD1. The ends lost 1 base at V and 4 bases at J; junction bases unmatched: 8. This CDR3 has 16 residues. CDR1 and CDR2 from the germline V gene are SGHDT and YYEEEE.

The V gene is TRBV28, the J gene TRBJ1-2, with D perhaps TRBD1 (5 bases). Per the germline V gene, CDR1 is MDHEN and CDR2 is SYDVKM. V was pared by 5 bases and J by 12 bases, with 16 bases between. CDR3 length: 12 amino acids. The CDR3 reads CASSTPGGVDTF. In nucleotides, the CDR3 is TGTGCCAGCAGTACCCCGGGGGGGGTCGACACCTTC.